Shown below are 10 T cell receptor beta chains from a single sample sequenced in a study of T cell repertoires in cytomegalovirus infection. TCRdb re-derived calls from the reads in MiXCR, one entry per CDR3 protein. The repertoire holds some 77,000 distinct CDR3 sequences, with 3.7% as singletons. The sample consisted of PBMCs. The receptors derive from a human donor in good health (CMV status not recorded). Some clones in this sample may be carry-over from other donors' samples.

In its sample, this clonotype was seen many times. This chain uses TRBV7-9 with TRBJ1-4; 9 bases map to TRBD1. V lost 7 bases, J lost 10 bases, and 10 bases stayed unmatched. This CDR3 has 14 amino acids. Germline assignment: CDR1 SEHNR and CDR2 FQNEAQ (reference sequence). The CDR3, as DNA: TGTGCCAGCACCACCGGGACAGGGATGGGAAAACTGTTTTTT. Residues: CASTTGTGMGKLFF.

Ten or more counts support this clonotype. Possible read error: a much larger clone is one base away. The genes are TRBV6-4 and TRBJ1-1; D is unclear. The germline CDR1 and CDR2 sequences are MRHNA and SNTAGT. V gave up 2 bases and J gave up 0 bases, with 4 bases separating them. CDR3 length: 13 residues. The CDR3 here is CASSDRVNTEAFF. The CDR3 DNA reads TGTGCCAGCAGTGACAGGGTGAACACTGAAGCTTTCTTT.

The table lists this clonotype with many counts. The genes are TRBV12-3 or TRBV12-4 and TRBJ2-6, with D hard to call. CDR3 length equals 12 residues. V lost 8 bases and J lost 3, with 5 bases in between. The CDR3 loop is CASLRGANVLTF. The CDR3 DNA reads TGTGCCAGCTTACGTGGGGCCAACGTCCTGACTTTC.

This clonotype was observed many times. The V and J genes are TRBV19 and TRBJ2-3; TRBD1 might be the D (6 bases). Trimming stripped 5 bases from V and 4 bases from J, with 13 bases between. The CDR3 has 14 residues. Germline CDR1 is LNHDA and CDR2 is SQIVND (reference sequence). The CDR3 DNA follows: TGTGCCAGTAGTGTATTAGGGGGATCAGATACGCAGTATTTT. It specifies CASSVLGGSDTQYF.

There are many counts of this clonotype. This sequence joins TRBV12-3 or TRBV12-4 and TRBJ2-3, with D perhaps TRBD1 or TRBD2 (5 bases each). With 4 bases removed from V and 4 bases from J, the gap between germline ends came to 12 bases. The CDR3 sequence is 14 residues long. In DNA form, the CDR3 reads TGTGCCAGCAGTTGGGGCGAAGCGGCAGATACGCAGTATTTT. Translation: CASSWGEAADTQYF.

This clonotype was counted many times. V is TRBV6-1 and J is TRBJ1-1; 7 bases map to TRBD1. This CDR3 is built from 14 residues. V lost 10 bases to trimming and J lost 4 bases; unmatched junction nucleotides: 12. CDR1 is MNHNS, CDR2 SASEGT, per germline. DNA for the CDR3: TGTGCCACACAAATCGACAGGGCTGGCACTGAAGCTTTCTTT. This sequence encodes CATQIDRAGTEAFF.

This clonotype has ten or more counts. The rearrangement links TRBV12-3 or TRBV12-4 to TRBJ2-6; weak D call: TRBD2 (5 bases). V lost 5 bases and J 0 bases, leaving 23 bases between the germline ends. CDR3 length: 20 amino acids. The CDR3 loop is CASSTEDYTEWFSGANVLTF. CDR3 coding DNA: TGTGCCAGCAGTACAGAAGACTATACGGAGTGGTTCTCTGGGGCCAACGTCCTGACTTTC.

In this sample, this clonotype turned up many times. The CDR3 DNA follows: TGTGCCAGCTCACCGTCGAGGGCAGGGATGAGTGGAATGAACACTGAAGCTTTCTTT. It yields the protein CASSPSRAGMSGMNTEAFF. The chain uses TRBV18 and TRBJ1-1; the D gene is possibly TRBD1 (5 bases). Trimming left V 3 bases short and J 0 bases short, with 23 bases between. Germline V gene lookup returns CDR1 KGHSH and CDR2 LQKENI. This CDR3 is built from 19 residues.

This clonotype has at least ten counts. The rearrangement links TRBV7-6 to TRBJ1-3; D is possibly TRBD1 (6 bases). CDR3 length: 17 residues. V lost 5 bases, J lost 4 bases, and 21 bases lay in between. Germline V gene lookup returns CDR1 SGHVS and CDR2 FNYEAQ. CDR3 DNA: TGTGCCAGCAGCCGACTGGGGGGCGGGGGTAACGGAAACACCATATATTTT. As protein: CASSRLGGGGNGNTIYF.

This clonotype has a count of ten or more. V usage is TRBV19 and J usage is TRBJ1-6; 10 nucleotides line up with TRBD1. With V trimmed by 6 bases and J by 6 bases, 17 bases remained unmatched. Germline V gene sequence: CDR1 LNHDA, CDR2 SQIVND (reference sequence). The CDR3 has 19 residues. The CDR3: CASRPGTGVMDIRNSPLHF. The DNA for the CDR3 is TGTGCCAGTAGACCGGGGACAGGGGTAATGGATATCCGTAATTCACCCCTCCACTTT.